This TCR beta chain derives from a study of T cell responses to AZD1222 COVID-19 vaccine (dated by TCRdb to 2020 to 2023). Study-level background: AZD1222 recipients with second doses at about 4 weeks or about 12 weeks were pooled, because spike-specific TCR depth and breadth did not differ between schedules. A total of just over 230 trial participants underwent TCR sequencing, of whom roughly 210 had received two doses of AZD1222 and roughly 26 had received two doses of the MenACWY control vaccine. Trial participants were enrolled into age subgroups of 18-55, 56-69 and 70-plus years, which contained 148, 28 and 57 TCR-sequenced participants, respectively.

Per the publication, the time point label means: baseline before first vaccination. Samples from vaccinated people were obtained from the UK trials COV001 and COV002, which included a single-blind randomized controlled phase 2/3 trial of AZD1222 (ChAdOx1 nCoV-19) in healthy adults. For TCRbeta chain sequencing, PBMC samples from trial participants were taken at day 0 and at day 28 after the second dose. Study-wide conclusions, independent of this receptor: No day 14 peak-response samples were available, so repertoires were characterized only after the peak T cell response. The vaccine-associated CD4 TCRs covered the entire spike protein, and the dominant responses fell in regions 160-218 and 743-854. After two AZD1222 doses, spike-specific TCR breadth and depth were significantly higher than at day 0 and than in MenACWY recipients. In the small 56-69-year group, the increase in depth fell short of significance, most likely because of low power. Conclusions about previously exposed vaccinees are limited because only a handful of AZD1222 recipients were SARS-CoV-2 seropositive at baseline. Participants were mostly white British, with more females than males. The authors suggested clonal diversity may have been underestimated. Reportedly, close to half of the unique spike-specific TCRs recognized epitopes lying outside the regions that are mutated in the B.1.351 and B.1.1.7 variants.

V ends up 3 bases short and J 8 bases short, with an unmatched junction base count of 9. The CDR3 covers 15 residues, taking in both the cysteine and the phenylalanine. Of the read, only the CDR3 DNA is kept; its 45 bases are in frame from base 1. Reading the germline V gene (reference sequence) gives CDR1 LNHDA and CDR2 SQIVND. As concerns this clone: The specificity of this receptor is unknown. No quality values exist for individual bases; no much larger clone is one base distant.

The CDR3 regions of human TCRbeta chains were analyzed by immunosequencing. The original methods were these. Repertoire TCRs were matched against a reference library of SARS-CoV-2-specific TCRs generated with the MIRA antigen-specificity platform. Breadth was defined as the fraction of unique TCRs that were SARS-CoV-2-associated. Depth was defined as the fraction of total T cells that were SARS-CoV-2-associated. Using the MIRA data, every spike-specific TCR was mapped to the spike region that the TCR reacted to and assigned to either a CD4 or a CD8 class. Log10-transformed breadth and depth values were compared by one-way ANOVA with Sidak's multiple comparisons tests. Drawn from immuneACCESS, this table holds only the in-frame rearrangements with V and J called that TCRdb kept. Clones are partly lost; checked studies trace under half to an unresolved V gene and leave the rest unexplained. D and trimming come from the DNA, and the V and J calls and clone size come from that table. Across this sample there are fewer than 300,000 clones, with more than 80% seen only once. Jointly, the top ten make up approximately 0.52% of the sample.

The V and J genes are TRBV19 and TRBJ1-2, with TRBD1 matching 10 junction bases. The source material was peripheral blood, sampled on day 0 of AZD1222 vaccination. The source of this sequence is an adult in good health. CDR3 loop: CASSMRAGTGDGYTF. The sequence in DNA is TGTGCCAGTAGTATGAGGGCCGGGACAGGGGACGGCTACACCTTC.